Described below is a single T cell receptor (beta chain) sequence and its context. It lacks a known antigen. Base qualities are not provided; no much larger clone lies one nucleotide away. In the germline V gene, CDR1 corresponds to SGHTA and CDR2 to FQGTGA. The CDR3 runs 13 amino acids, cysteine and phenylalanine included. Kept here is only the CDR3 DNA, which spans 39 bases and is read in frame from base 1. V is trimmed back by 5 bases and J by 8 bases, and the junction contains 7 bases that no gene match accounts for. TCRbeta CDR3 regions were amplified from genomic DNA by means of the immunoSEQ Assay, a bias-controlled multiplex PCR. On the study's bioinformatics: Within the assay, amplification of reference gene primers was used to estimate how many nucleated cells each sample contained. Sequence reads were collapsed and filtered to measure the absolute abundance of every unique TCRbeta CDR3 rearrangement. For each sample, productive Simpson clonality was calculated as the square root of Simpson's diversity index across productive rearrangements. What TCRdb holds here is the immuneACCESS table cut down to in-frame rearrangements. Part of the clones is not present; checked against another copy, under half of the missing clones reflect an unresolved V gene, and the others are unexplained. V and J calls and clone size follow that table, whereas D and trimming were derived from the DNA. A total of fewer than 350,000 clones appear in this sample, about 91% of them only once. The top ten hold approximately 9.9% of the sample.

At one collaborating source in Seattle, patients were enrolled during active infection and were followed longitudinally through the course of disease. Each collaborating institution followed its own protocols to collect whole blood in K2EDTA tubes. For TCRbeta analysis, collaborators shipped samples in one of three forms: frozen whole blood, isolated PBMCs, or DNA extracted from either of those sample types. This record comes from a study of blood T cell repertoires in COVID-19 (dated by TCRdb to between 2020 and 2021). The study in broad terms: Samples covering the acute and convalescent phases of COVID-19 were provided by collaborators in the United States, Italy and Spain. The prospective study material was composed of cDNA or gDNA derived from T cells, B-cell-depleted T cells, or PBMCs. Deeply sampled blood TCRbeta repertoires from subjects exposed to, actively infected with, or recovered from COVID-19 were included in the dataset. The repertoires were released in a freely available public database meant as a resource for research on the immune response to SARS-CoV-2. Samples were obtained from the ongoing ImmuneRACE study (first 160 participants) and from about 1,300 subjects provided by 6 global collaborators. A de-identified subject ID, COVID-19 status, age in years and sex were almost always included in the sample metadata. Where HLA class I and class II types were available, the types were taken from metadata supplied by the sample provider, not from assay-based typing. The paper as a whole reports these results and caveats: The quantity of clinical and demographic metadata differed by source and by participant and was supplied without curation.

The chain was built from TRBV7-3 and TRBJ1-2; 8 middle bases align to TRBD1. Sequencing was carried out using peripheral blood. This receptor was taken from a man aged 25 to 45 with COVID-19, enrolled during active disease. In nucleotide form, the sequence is TGTGCCAGCAGCCACGGACAGGGAGAGGGCTACACCTTC. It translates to CASSHGQGEGYTF.